What follows describes a single T cell receptor beta chain. One junction end disagrees with the germline gene, perhaps due to a read error. TEMRA cells underwent FACS enrichment and CD8+ and CD4+ T cells underwent negative isolation. It was with random hexamers that about 0.45 to 1 ug RNA was reverse transcribed. Across 54 Vbeta and 13 Jbeta, TCR beta CDR3 was amplified with immunoSEQ multiplex PCR. Each CDR3 protein is one row after TCRdb ran MiXCR on the immunoSEQ multiplex PCR reads. Of a few hundred thousand distinct CDR3 sequences in the sample, around 96% were seen once. This specimen comes from a study of CD8 T cells in Susac syndrome. Looked up from germline, CDR1 is SEHNR and CDR2 is FQNEAQ (reference sequence). The CDR3 is 14 residues long.

Sequences were obtained from CD4+ T cells from PBMCs. The chain couples TRBV7-9 to TRBJ1-2, with 9 bases aligning to TRBD1. The source of this sequence is a human donor with multiple sclerosis. Here the CDR3 DNA reads TGTGCCAGCAGCCTCAGGGACAGGGACTATAGCTACACCTTC. Encoded protein: CASSLRDRDYSYTF.